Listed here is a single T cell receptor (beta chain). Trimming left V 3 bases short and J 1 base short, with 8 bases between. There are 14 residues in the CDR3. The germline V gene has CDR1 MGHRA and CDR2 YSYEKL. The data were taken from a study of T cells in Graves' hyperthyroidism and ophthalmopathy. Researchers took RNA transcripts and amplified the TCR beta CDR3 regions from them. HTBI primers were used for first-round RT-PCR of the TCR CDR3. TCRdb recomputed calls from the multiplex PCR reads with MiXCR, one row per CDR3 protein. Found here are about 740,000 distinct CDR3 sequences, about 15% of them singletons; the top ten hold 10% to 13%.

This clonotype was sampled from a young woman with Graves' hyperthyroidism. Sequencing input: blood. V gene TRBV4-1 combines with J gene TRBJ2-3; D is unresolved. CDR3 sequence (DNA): TGCGCCAGCAGCCAGGGTCCAGGCACAGATACGCAGTATTTT. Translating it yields CASSQGPGTDTQYF.